There are a few counts of the clone carrying this T cell receptor (beta chain). Its target is unknown. Indicated time point: patch test 3, about 24 weeks after DPC sensitization. As to treatment: therapeutic diphenylcyclopropenone sensitization with weekly scalp DPC. It was from unfractionated whole blood that total RNA was extracted. This sample is part of a study of human T cells and chemical hapten exposure. Study details: The variation in per-sample TCR yields arose mainly from small differences in pooled library volumes. Whole-study results and caveats: Expanded TCRs were compared with controls, and the expanded TCRs formed significantly more large CDR3 similarity clusters.

In the original workflow: A typical sample had roughly 87,000 TCRs, with roughly 20,000 to 690,600 overall. TCRdb used MiXCR to reprocess the RACE reads, holding one entry per CDR3 protein. The V and J calls and clone size are TCRdb's, not the authors'. The table lists almost 40,000 distinct CDR3 sequences, around a tenth of them singletons. Germline trimming cut 5 bases from V and 2 bases from J; bases unmatched to any gene: 11. This CDR3 has 17 residues. CDR1 and CDR2 from the germline V gene are LGHNA and YNFKEQ. The chain carries TRBV4-2 and TRBJ2-3; 9 nucleotides match TRBD2. The sequences come from whole blood, collected in connection with sensitization to the hapten diphenylcyclopropenone (DPC). The receptor was derived from a man aged 50-59 years with alopecia areata. Some clones in this sample may be carry-over from other donors' samples. CDR3 DNA: TGTGCCAGCAGCAACATCCGGACTAGCGAGTACACAGATACGCAGTATTTT. This encodes CASSNIRTSEYTDTQYF.